A single sample gave rise to the 20 T cell receptor beta chains below, sequenced in a study of beta chain features in type 1 diabetes. Study results and limitations: Shortening that was moderate but significant affected the TCRB CDR3s of Type 1 diabetes patients in all four CD4+ subsets.

No cognate antigen is known for these TCRs. Isolated RNA was reverse transcribed in full, so expressed TCRB transcripts were sequenced. The table came from immunoSEQ multiplex PCR; TCRdb's copy has only in-frame clones and leaves some out. The repertoire holds nearly 350,000 clones, with about a tenth as singletons. The sequencing input was central memory CD4+ T cells from blood. The receptors were gathered from a man aged 25-45 years with type 1 diabetes.

This clone was counted a few times. This sequence joins TRBV21-1 and TRBJ1-1. TRBV21-1 is listed as a pseudogene. The CDR3 length is 15 residues. CDR3 nucleotides: TGTGCCAGCAGCAAAGCGTGGGGGGCGCACACTGAAGCTTTCTTT. Protein: CASSKAWGAHTEAFF.

The sample holds a few counts of this clone. The chain has TRBV7-8 and TRBJ1-5, with D perhaps matching TRBD1 (6 bases). CDR3 length equals 16 residues. V was shortened by 4 bases and J by 7 bases, with 20 bases between the two germline ends. Germline V gene sequence: CDR1 SGHVS, CDR2 FQNEAQ. For the CDR3, the DNA is TGTGCCAGCAGCTCCCCGGGGGGGGCGGAACGCCAGCCCCAGCATTTT. This codes for CASSSPGGAERQPQHF.

V usage is TRBV27 and J usage is TRBJ2-3; D not resolved. V lost 3 bases and J 6 bases, leaving 10 bases between the germline ends. In germline, CDR1 is MNHEY, CDR2 SMNVEV (reference sequence). This CDR3 contains 13 residues. In DNA form, the CDR3 reads TGTGCCAGCAGTTTCTTGGCCCTCGATACGCAGTATTTT. Translation gives CASSFLALDTQYF.

J is TRBJ2-3 and V is TRBV28, with D perhaps given as TRBD1 or TRBD2 (5 bases each). V was clipped by 6 bases and J by 1 base, with 8 bases between them. The CDR3 consists of 13 residues. In germline, CDR1 is MDHEN, CDR2 SYDVKM. In nucleotides, the CDR3 is TGTGCCAGCAGGCGAGGGGGCACAGATACGCAGTATTTT. This codes for CASRRGGTDTQYF.

The genes are TRBV7-2 and TRBJ1-1; 10 nucleotides line up with TRBD1. Germline values: CDR1 SGHTA, CDR2 FQGNSA. Unmatched junction bases numbered 10, after V lost 4 bases and J lost 5 bases. The CDR3 has 16 residues. DNA of the CDR3: TGTGCCAGCAGCTCCTTCCGGGACAGGGGAGGGACTGAAGCTTTCTTT. This sequence encodes CASSSFRDRGGTEAFF.

This chain connects TRBV28 to TRBJ2-5; 7 bases are shared with TRBD1. The DNA end lines up better with TRBJ2-7; the J call may be wrong. Germline V gene data show CDR1 as MDHEN and CDR2 as SYDVKM. There are 18 residues in the CDR3. The CDR3 is CASSPPSRPGQWSYEQYF. DNA for the CDR3: TGTGCCAGCAGTCCCCCCTCCCGACCGGGACAGTGGTCCTACGAGCAGTACTTC.

This chain uses TRBV27 with TRBJ2-7, with 10 bases fitting TRBD1. Trimming removed 3 bases from V and 2 bases from J; junction bases left unmatched: 10. Per the germline V gene, CDR1 is MNHEY and CDR2 is SMNVEV (reference sequence). This CDR3 has 17 amino acids. For the CDR3, the DNA is TGTGCCAGCAGTTTCAGGGCTGGGGGACAGGGGACCTACGAGCAGTACTTC. This translates into CASSFRAGGQGTYEQYF.

This clone has only a few counts. The V and J genes are TRBV18 and TRBJ2-3, with TRBD2 as a possible D gene (6 bases). Germline CDR1 KGHSH, CDR2 LQKENI. The V and J ends lost 6 bases and 6 bases respectively, with 13 bases between them. This CDR3 spans 13 amino acids. This chain's CDR3 is CASSRDSTDTQYF. CDR3 DNA sequence: TGTGCCAGCTCTCGGGACTCCACGGATACGCAGTATTTT.

This clone was found a few times. The chain carries TRBV27 and TRBJ1-2; D is unresolved. Germline CDR1 MNHEY, CDR2 SMNVEV (reference sequence). The CDR3 sequence is 13 residues long. V was clipped by 2 bases and J by 5 bases, with 9 bases between them. CDR3 protein: CASSLGSEYGYTF. CDR3 coding DNA: TGTGCCAGCAGTTTAGGGTCGGAGTATGGCTACACCTTC.

The sample holds a few counts of this clone. The chain employs TRBV5-1 and TRBJ2-5; D ambiguous. The end of the DNA aligns better with TRBJ2-7, so the J call may be wrong. The CDR3 is 13 amino acids. Per the germline V gene, CDR1 is SGHRS and CDR2 is YFSETQ. DNA for the CDR3: TGCGCCAGCAGCTGGGCAGGAAGCTACGAGCAGTACTTC. Translation: CASSWAGSYEQYF.

J is TRBJ2-2 and V is TRBV18; D possibly corresponds to TRBD1 (6 bases). V dropped 2 bases and J dropped 7 bases, with 11 bases sitting between them. This CDR3 contains 14 residues. Germline assignment: CDR1 KGHSH and CDR2 LQKENI. The CDR3 is CASSPTGQDGELFF. As DNA, the CDR3 is TGTGCCAGCTCACCAACAGGGCAGGACGGGGAGCTGTTTTTT. Drawing the rest from reference TRBV18 and TRBJ2-2, the complete variable domain is NAGVMQNPRHLVRRRGQEARLRCSPMKGHSHVYWYRQLPEEGLKFMVYLQKENIIDESGMPKERFSAEFPKEGPSILRIQQVVRGDSAAYFCASSPTGQDGELFFGEGSRLTVL.

The J gene is TRBJ1-2, the V gene TRBV6-6; no clear D. The CDR3 totals 12 residues. Germline CDR1 reads MNHNY; CDR2 reads SVGAGI (reference sequence). The V end lost 4 bases, the J end lost 6 bases, and 9 bases lay between the germline ends. CDR3 amino acids: CASSWSLDGYTF. The CDR3 nucleotides are TGTGCCAGCAGTTGGAGTTTGGATGGCTACACCTTC.

This clone has just a few counts. V and J are TRBV5-1 and TRBJ1-4; D is possibly TRBD1 (6 bases). Per germline, CDR1 SGHRS and CDR2 YFSETQ. CDR3 length: 14 residues. The V and J ends lost 0 bases and 6 bases respectively, with 9 bases between them. The CDR3 loop reads CASSLEAGDEKLFF. For the CDR3, the DNA is TGCGCCAGCAGCTTGGAGGCAGGGGATGAAAAACTGTTTTTT.

The table lists this clone with a few counts. The chain employs TRBV4-1 and TRBJ1-2, with 9 nucleotides matching TRBD1. Germline CDR1 reads MGHRA; CDR2 reads YSYEKL. This CDR3 contains 16 residues. The V segment lost 2 bases and the J segment 6 bases; nucleotides outside the gene matches: 10. CDR3 nucleotide sequence: TGCGCCAGCAGCCAACCGCCGGGACAGGGTGTCGATGGCTACACCTTC. Translating gives CASSQPPGQGVDGYTF.

This clone has more than one count but fewer than ten. The chain is built from TRBV2 and TRBJ1-1; D unclear. Trimming removed 4 bases at V and 4 bases at J, with 10 bases between. Germline V lookup: CDR1 SNHLY, CDR2 FYNNEI. The CDR3 contains 13 residues. Written as DNA, the CDR3 is TGTGCCAGCAGTGGGGAGGGTTCCACTGAAGCTTTCTTT. Translation: CASSGEGSTEAFF.

This clone was counted only a few times. Written as DNA, the CDR3 is TGCGCCAGCAAGACGGGACTGGGGACAGATACGCAGTATTTT. Protein product: CASKTGLGTDTQYF. The rearrangement links TRBV5-1 to TRBJ2-3; the D gene is possibly TRBD2 (6 bases). CDR1 is SGHRS and CDR2 is YFSETQ in the germline V gene. Deletions cut 6 bases from V and 3 bases from J, with 14 bases between. The CDR3 is 14 amino acids.

This clone has more than one count but fewer than ten. This chain connects TRBV29-1 to TRBJ2-5, with D possibly being TRBD2 (6 bases). CDR1 is SQVTM, CDR2 ANQGSEA, per germline. This CDR3 has 12 amino acids. V was cut by 2 bases and J by 7 bases, with 11 bases left in between. The CDR3 nucleotides are TGCAGCGTTGAAACCCCCGGGGGGACCCAGTACTTC. Translating it yields CSVETPGGTQYF.

The chain combines TRBV9 with TRBJ2-7, with 8 positions matching TRBD2. The germline CDR1 and CDR2 sequences are SGDLS and YYNGEE. The CDR3 contains 15 residues. The J segment lost 2 bases and the V segment lost 4 bases, leaving 8 bases of the junction unmatched. CDR3 amino acids: CASSIGGGGPYEQYF. The CDR3 coding sequence is TGTGCCAGCAGCATCGGTGGCGGGGGGCCCTACGAGCAGTACTTC.

The genes are TRBV7-2 and TRBJ1-2; TRBD1 aligns across 12 bases. J was trimmed by 4 bases and V by 1 base; bases with no gene match: 7. CDR1 and CDR2 (germline): SGHTA, FQGNSA. This CDR3 is 17 amino acids long. The CDR3 here is CASSLGGTGGAGYGYTF. In nucleotides, the CDR3 is TGTGCCAGCAGCTTAGGAGGGACAGGGGGCGCCGGCTATGGCTACACCTTC.

The J gene is TRBJ2-7, the V gene TRBV29-1; D uncertain. Trimming took off 6 bases at V and 4 bases at J, with 19 bases between the two ends. The CDR3 extends over 14 amino acids. Germline V gene data show CDR1 as SQVTM and CDR2 as ANQGSEA. DNA for the CDR3: TGCAGCGTAGCCGGCCGCGCTCCCCCTTACGAGCAGTACTTC. Its protein is CSVAGRAPPYEQYF.